The 5 T cell receptor beta chains given below trace back to one sample, sequenced in a study of shared clonotypes between healthy human individuals. Measured with immunoSEQ multiplex PCR; TCRdb has only the in-frame clones, and not every one. This table holds millions of clones, 85% to 95% found once. The material sequenced was naive CD4+ T cells sorted from blood. Sample subset: CD45RA+ positively selected. Source of these receptors: a man aged 18 to 30 in good health.

This chain joins TRBV5-1 and TRBJ2-7; 11 bases are a match to TRBD2. The CDR3 spans 14 residues. Germline V lookup: CDR1 SGHRS, CDR2 YFSETQ. The V gene end was trimmed by 9 bases and the J gene end by 3 bases; junction bases not matched to a gene: 8. The CDR3 loop is CATSLAGDIYEQYF. Here the CDR3 DNA reads TGCGCCACCTCACTAGCGGGGGATATCTACGAGCAGTACTTC. The variable domain in full, with the rest retrieved from reference TRBV5-1 and TRBJ2-7, is KAGVTQTPRYLIKTRGQQVTLSCSPISGHRSVSWYQQTPGQGLQFLFEYFSETQRNKGNFPGRFSGRQFSNSRSEMNVSTLELGDSALYLCATSLAGDIYEQYFGPGTRLTVT.

This sequence joins TRBV30 and TRBJ1-2; D is uncertain. Germline assignment: CDR1 GTSNPN and CDR2 SVGIG (reference sequence). The CDR3 has 17 amino acids. V lost 3 bases and J lost 6, with 26 bases in between. CDR3 coding DNA: TGTGCCTGGAGCATCAACCTCAGGACCGATAGCTTTGATGGCTACACCTTC. Amino acid sequence: CAWSINLRTDSFDGYTF. Supplemented by reference TRBV30 and TRBJ1-2, the full variable domain reads SQTIHQWPATLVQPVGSPLSLECTVEGTSNPNLYWYRQAAGRGLQLLFYSVGIGQISSEVPQNLSASRPQDRQFILSSKKLLLSDSGFYLCAWSINLRTDSFDGYTFGSGTRLTVV.

The gene calls are TRBV5-1 and TRBJ1-5, with TRBD1 matching 7 bases. The CDR3 totals 14 residues. The junction had 5 bases not matched to a gene; V was cut back by 4 bases and J by 4 bases. Germline CDR1 and CDR2: SGHRS and YFSETQ. Here the CDR3 reads CASSPTGVNQPQHF. The DNA of the CDR3 is TGCGCCAGCAGCCCTACAGGGGTGAATCAGCCCCAGCATTTT.

J is TRBJ1-2 and V is TRBV10-3; TRBD1 aligns across 7 bases. V shed 6 bases and J 4 bases; nucleotides not matched to a gene: 11. Germline lookup yields CDR1 ENHRY and CDR2 SYGVKD. The CDR3 covers 15 residues. The chain's CDR3 is CAIRPGTDQGYGYTF. Here the CDR3 DNA reads TGTGCCATCAGGCCCGGGACAGACCAAGGCTATGGCTACACCTTC.

CDR3 region: CASSPTTSGGARDTQYF. CDR3 bases: TGTGCCAGCAGCCCCACGACTAGCGGGGGGGCCCGAGATACGCAGTATTTT. The rearrangement joins TRBV7-9 to TRBJ2-3; 14 bases are a match to TRBD2. CDR1 is SEHNR and CDR2 is FQNEAQ in the germline V gene (reference sequence). This CDR3 comprises 17 residues. After removal of 5 bases from V and 5 bases from J, the junction contained 9 bases not matched to a gene.